This T cell receptor beta chain stems from a study of cytomegalovirus exposure and HLA in healthy donors. Findings of the study overall: In the analysis, some V segments, TRBV6-2 and TRBV6-3 included, were excluded as indistinguishable. Confirmation in vitro established that a few CMV-associated chains were specific for CMV antigens. A later look showed TCR association rates differing by HLA locus, highest for DRB1 and lowest for HLA-C.

The PCR employed 60 Vbeta primers together with 13 Jbeta primers. In the original processing: In a later analysis, of 84 million or so unique beta chains, approximately 10 million appeared in at least two donors. Clones were sequenced by immunoSEQ multiplex PCR, and TCRdb holds only the in-frame ones, with some missing. D and trimming were read from the DNA, whereas the V and J calls and clone size are those reported in that table. The table has hundreds of thousands of clones, approximately 78% seen once. J was trimmed by 6 bases and V by 7 bases; bases with no gene match: 12. The CDR3 has 15 amino acids. The germline CDR1 and CDR2 sequences are MNHEY and SMNVEV (reference sequence). Concerning this clone: Its antigen is still unknown.

Sequences were obtained from PBMCs. This chain links TRBV27 with TRBJ2-7; TRBD2 aligns across 10 bases. The TCR sequence derives from a male donor in good health and CMV-seronegative. CDR3 DNA: TGTGCCAGCAATCAGGGGACTAGCGTGGGGCCCGAGCAGTACTTC. This gives the protein CASNQGTSVGPEQYF.